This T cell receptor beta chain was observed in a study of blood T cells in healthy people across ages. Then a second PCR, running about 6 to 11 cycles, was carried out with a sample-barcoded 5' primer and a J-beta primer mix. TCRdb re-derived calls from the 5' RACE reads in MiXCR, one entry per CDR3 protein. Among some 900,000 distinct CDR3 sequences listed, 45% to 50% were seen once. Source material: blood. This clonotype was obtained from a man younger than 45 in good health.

Here the CDR3 DNA reads TGTGCCAGCAGCCCCTGGTCTATGGAGCAGAACACCGGGGAGCTGTTTTTT. Translating it yields CASSPWSMEQNTGELFF. The chain combines TRBV7-9 with TRBJ2-2; D is unclear. V shed 5 bases and J shed 1 base, with 17 bases lying between them. The CDR3 loop spans 17 amino acids. The germline V gene encodes CDR1 SEHNR and CDR2 FQNEAQ (reference sequence).